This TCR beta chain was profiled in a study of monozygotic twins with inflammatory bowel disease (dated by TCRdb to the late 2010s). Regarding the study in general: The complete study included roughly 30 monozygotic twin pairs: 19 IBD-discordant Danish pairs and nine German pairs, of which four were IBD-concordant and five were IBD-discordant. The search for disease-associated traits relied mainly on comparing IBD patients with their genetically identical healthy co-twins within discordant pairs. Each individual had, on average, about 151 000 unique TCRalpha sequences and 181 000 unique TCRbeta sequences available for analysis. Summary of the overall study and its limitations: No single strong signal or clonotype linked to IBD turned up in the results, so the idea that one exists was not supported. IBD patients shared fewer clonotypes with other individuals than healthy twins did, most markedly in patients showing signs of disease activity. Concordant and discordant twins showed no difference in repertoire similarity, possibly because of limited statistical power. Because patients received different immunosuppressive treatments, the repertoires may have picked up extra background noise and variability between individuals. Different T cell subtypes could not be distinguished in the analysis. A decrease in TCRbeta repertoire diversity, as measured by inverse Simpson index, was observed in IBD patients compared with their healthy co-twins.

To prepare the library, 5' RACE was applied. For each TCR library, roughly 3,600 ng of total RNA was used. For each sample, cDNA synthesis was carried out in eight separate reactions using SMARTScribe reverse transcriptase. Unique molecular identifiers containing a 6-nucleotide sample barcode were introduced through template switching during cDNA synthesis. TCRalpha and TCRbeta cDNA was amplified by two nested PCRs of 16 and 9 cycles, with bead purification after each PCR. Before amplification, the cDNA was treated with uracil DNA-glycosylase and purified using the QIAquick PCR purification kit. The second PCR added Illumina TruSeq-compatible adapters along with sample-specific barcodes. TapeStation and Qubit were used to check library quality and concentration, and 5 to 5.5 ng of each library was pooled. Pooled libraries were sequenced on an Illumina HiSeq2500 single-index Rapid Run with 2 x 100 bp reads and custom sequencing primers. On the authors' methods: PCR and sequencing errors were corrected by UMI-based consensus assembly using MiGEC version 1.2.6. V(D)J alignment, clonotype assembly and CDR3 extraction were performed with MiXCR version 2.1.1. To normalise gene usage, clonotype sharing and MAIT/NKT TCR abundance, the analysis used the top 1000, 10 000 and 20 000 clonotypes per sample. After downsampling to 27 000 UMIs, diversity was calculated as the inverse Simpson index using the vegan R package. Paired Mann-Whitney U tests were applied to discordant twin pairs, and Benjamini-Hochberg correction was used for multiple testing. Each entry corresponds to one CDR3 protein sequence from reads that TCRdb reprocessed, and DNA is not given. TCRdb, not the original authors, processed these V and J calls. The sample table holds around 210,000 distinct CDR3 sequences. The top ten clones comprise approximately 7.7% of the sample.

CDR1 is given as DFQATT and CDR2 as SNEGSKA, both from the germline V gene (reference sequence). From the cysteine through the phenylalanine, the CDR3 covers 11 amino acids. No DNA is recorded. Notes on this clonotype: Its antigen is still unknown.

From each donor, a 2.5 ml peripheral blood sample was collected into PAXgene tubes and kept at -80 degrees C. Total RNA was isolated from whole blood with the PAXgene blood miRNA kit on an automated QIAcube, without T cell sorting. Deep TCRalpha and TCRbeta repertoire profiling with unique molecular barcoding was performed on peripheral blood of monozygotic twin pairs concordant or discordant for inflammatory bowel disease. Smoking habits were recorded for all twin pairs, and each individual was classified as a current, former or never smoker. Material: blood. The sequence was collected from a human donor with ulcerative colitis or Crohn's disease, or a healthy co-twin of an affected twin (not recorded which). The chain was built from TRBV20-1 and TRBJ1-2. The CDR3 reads CSAKTPGGYTF.